This T cell receptor (beta chain) was captured by sequencing in a study of cytomegalovirus exposure and HLA in healthy donors. Study-level findings and limits: In an earlier analysis, most TCR beta V segments were productive about 87% or about 30% of the time. Per a later analysis, 15,000 to 20,000 TCR beta sequences showed association with HLA alleles at 0.05 false discovery rate. Reportedly, fewer N-insertions than the roughly 600-donor mean appeared in an Asian-associated ancestry cluster in a later analysis.

The PCR employed 60 Vbeta primers together with 13 Jbeta primers. Sequencing used immunoSEQ multiplex PCR; TCRdb keeps in-frame clones, though not all of them. The sample carries about 130,000 clones, roughly 68% recorded once. Germline V gene data show CDR1 as SGHDT and CDR2 as YYEEEE. The CDR3 contains 11 residues. The V and J ends lost 1 base and 6 bases respectively, with 3 bases between them. Remarks on this clone: What it binds is not known.

This clonotype was sampled from a woman in her forties or fifties in good health and CMV-seropositive. The sequencing sample was made of PBMCs. The chain employs TRBV5-6 and TRBJ2-3, with D unresolved. The CDR3 DNA reads TGTGCCAGCAGCTTGCTGGATACGCAGTATTTT. Translation gives CASSLLDTQYF. Drawing the rest from reference TRBV5-6 and TRBJ2-3, the complete variable domain is DAGVTQSPTHLIKTRGQQVTLRCSPKSGHDTVSWYQQALGQGPQFIFQYYEEEERQRGNFPDRFSGHQFPNYSSELNVNALLLGDSALYLCASSLLDTQYFGPGTRLTVL.